The rows below give T cell receptor beta chains drawn from one sample of a study of T cell repertoires in cytomegalovirus infection. TCRdb re-derived calls from the reads in MiXCR, one entry per CDR3 protein. Here the sample spans 640,000 or so distinct CDR3 sequences, 30% to 35% being singletons. Their target antigens are unknown. The sequences come from cultured PBMCs, collected from culture after CMV antigen stimulation. These receptors all stem from a human donor in good health (CMV status not recorded). Some clones in this sample may be carry-over from other donors' samples. The CDR3 runs from the conserved cysteine through the conserved F or W. The D gene is left open where the match is weak.

d_call | v_call | cdr3_aa
NA | TRBV5-1 | CASRDSNTEAFF
NA | TRBV19 | CASSIRGDNQPQHF
NA | TRBV19 | CASSTPRAYEQYF
TRBD2 | TRBV10-3 | CAIRLAGTDTQYF
NA | TRBV7-2 | CASSLGGQGYNEQFF
NA | TRBV4-1 | CASSDWTSNYGYTF
TRBD1 | TRBV24-1 | CATAAGTGRTDTQYF
TRBD2 | TRBV7-2 | CASSPTSVNTDTQYF
NA | TRBV10-3 | CAISLWAYNEQFF
TRBD1 | TRBV7-2 | CASSFDREGSNEKLFF
TRBD1 | TRBV7-8 | CASSLWGRGRTGDYGYTF
NA | TRBV12-3/TRBV12-4 | CASESSGQETQYF
TRBD2 | TRBV20-1 | CSARRRESRTDTQYF
NA | TRBV2 | CASSDRQYEQYF
NA | TRBV28 | CASSSMTGRHTEAFF
NA | TRBV7-2 | CASSLRARSEQYF
NA | TRBV4-1 | CASSQASQLAWYQETQYF
TRBD1 | TRBV12-3/TRBV12-4 | CASSTRDREDTQYF
NA | TRBV7-8 | CASSLDRHNEQFF
NA | TRBV20-1 | CSSKAPRLEETQYF
NA | TRBV2 | CASLFQFQETQYF
NA | TRBV19 | CASSKIQGARSYEQYF
NA | TRBV7-9 | CASSLRINEQFF
TRBD1 | TRBV4-2 | CASSLRDSANYGYTF
TRBD2 | TRBV4-2 | CASSPPAGDYNEQFF